This T cell receptor beta chain was documented in a study of beta chain features in type 1 diabetes. This clone was detected a few times. Its antigen is unidentified. The V end was cut by 6 bases, the J end by 8 bases, with 8 bases between. The CDR3 consists of 10 residues. Looked up from germline, CDR1 is SGHDT and CDR2 is YYEEEE. Sequenced material consisted of expressed TCRB transcripts (all of the isolated RNA was reverse transcribed). Sequencing was performed with immunoSEQ multiplex PCR; in TCRdb, only in-frame clones are kept and a portion is missing. Of around 110,000 clones in the sample, about a sixth are singletons; the top ten hold approximately 2.2%. Findings and limits, study-wide: Type 1 diabetes patients had moderately but significantly shorter TCRB CDR3s in all four CD4+ subsets.

The sequence was collected from a man aged 25-45 years with type 1 diabetes. This chain uses TRBV5-6 with TRBJ1-2, with D tentatively TRBD1 (5 bases). Sequenced material: central memory CD4+ T cells from blood. CDR3 sequence (DNA): TGTGCCAGCAAGGGGTTCGGCTACACCTTC. Translated, it gives CASKGFGYTF.